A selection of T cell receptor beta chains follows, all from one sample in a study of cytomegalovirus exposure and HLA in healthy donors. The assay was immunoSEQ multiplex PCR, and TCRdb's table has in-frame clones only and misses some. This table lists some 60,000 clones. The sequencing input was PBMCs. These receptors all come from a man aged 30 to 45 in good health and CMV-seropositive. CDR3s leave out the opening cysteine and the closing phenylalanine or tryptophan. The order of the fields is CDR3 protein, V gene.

ASSVEYVDRAKNIQY TRBV7-2
ASSARLAGVPYNEQF TRBV7-8
ASSQTTAGAGETQY TRBV23-1
AWSVTGIPYEQY TRBV30
ATAGQGNNYGYT TRBV6-1
ASSESSGGRELF TRBV10-1
ASSVTGITNYGYT TRBV2
ASRDPGQGADSPLH TRBV19
ASNRAGDEEQY TRBV19
ASSLRAGGPYEQY TRBV27
AWRWQRNTEAF TRBV30
AWSPAWGGGEQY TRBV30
ASGQAVYNEQF TRBV5-1
ASSQGLDGDRTQY TRBV7-7
ASSEGTGGNTIY TRBV6-1
ASSWDRLNQPQH TRBV5-5
ASSVVISYTEAF TRBV9
AWMTRRGRLYNSPLH TRBV30
ASRPDRDTGELF TRBV5-1
AGEPGTGGGYGYT TRBV30
SVAGWEYNEQF TRBV29-1
ASSIMGQGANEQY TRBV18
SADTEAF TRBV29-1
ASSLSRGRPGNTIY TRBV7-6
ATSVSGGSPLGEQF TRBV9
ASSNRPGSEKLF TRBV5-1
ASSQGGGGNQPQH TRBV9
ASIPGSPPETQY TRBV5-1
ASSVDGQPNTEAF TRBV9
ASYQANEQF TRBV5-6
ASSIGWGDEKLF TRBV19